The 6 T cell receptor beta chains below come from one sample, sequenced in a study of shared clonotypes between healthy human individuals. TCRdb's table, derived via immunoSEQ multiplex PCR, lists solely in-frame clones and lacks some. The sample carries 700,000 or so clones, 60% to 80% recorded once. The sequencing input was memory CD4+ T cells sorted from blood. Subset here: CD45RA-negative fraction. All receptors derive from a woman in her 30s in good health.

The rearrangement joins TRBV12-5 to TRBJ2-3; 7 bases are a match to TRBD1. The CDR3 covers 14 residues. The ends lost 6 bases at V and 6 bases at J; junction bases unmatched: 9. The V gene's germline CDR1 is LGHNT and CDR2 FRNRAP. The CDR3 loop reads CASGQQGYLDTQYF. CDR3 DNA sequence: TGTGCTAGTGGACAACAGGGGTACCTTGATACGCAGTATTTT.

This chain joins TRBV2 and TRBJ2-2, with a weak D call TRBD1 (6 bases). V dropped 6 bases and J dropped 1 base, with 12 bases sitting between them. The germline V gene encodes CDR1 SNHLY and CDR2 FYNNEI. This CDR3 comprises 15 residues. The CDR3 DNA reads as TGTGCCAGCAGGCGCGTCAGGGGGAACACCGGGGAGCTGTTTTTT. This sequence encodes CASRRVRGNTGELFF.

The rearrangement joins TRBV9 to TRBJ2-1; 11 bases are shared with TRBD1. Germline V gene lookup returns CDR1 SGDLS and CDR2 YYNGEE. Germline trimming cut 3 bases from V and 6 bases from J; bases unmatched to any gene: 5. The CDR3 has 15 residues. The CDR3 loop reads CASSARDRGGNEQFF. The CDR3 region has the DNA TGTGCCAGCAGCGCCCGGGACAGGGGGGGCAATGAGCAGTTCTTC.

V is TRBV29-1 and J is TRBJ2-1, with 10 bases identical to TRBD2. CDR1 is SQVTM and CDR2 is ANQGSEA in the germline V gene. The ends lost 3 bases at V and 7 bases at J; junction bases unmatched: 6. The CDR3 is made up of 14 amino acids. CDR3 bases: TGCAGCGTTGACAAGCGGGAGGGTAGGAATGAGCAGTTCTTC. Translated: CSVDKREGRNEQFF.

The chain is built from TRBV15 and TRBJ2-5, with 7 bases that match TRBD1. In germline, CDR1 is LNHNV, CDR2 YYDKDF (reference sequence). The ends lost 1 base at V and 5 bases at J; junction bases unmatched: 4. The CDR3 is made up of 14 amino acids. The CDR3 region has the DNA TGTGCCACCAGCAGAGGTGACAGGGCGGAGACCCAGTACTTC. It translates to CATSRGDRAETQYF.

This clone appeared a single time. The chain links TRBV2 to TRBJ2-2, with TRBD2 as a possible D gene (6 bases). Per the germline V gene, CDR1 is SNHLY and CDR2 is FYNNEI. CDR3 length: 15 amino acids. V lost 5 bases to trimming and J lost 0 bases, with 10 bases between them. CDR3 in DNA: TGTGCCAGCAGTTCGACTAGGCCGAACACCGGGGAGCTGTTTTTT. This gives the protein CASSSTRPNTGELFF.